These 25 T cell receptor beta chains were sequenced from one sample in a study of CD8+ T cells in alopecia areata. TCR sequencing used cDNA made by reverse transcription of extracted RNA. Some clones are missing from TCRdb's copy, which holds only in-frame ones; the method was immunoSEQ multiplex PCR. The profile shows around 34,000 clones, approximately 58% of them singletons. Source material: NKG2D-high CD8+ T cells sorted from blood. The origin of the receptors is a human donor with alopecia areata.

This clone was counted between two and nine times. This sequence joins TRBV28 and TRBJ2-7; 9 nucleotides align to TRBD1. Germline trimming cut 7 bases from V and 4 bases from J; bases unmatched to any gene: 8. The germline V gene encodes CDR1 MDHEN and CDR2 SYDVKM. The CDR3 has 14 amino acids. As DNA, the CDR3 is TGTGCCAGCATGAGGGGACAGGGATGGTACGAGCAGTACTTC. Amino acids: CASMRGQGWYEQYF. The variable domain in full, completed from reference TRBV28 and TRBJ2-7, reads DVKVTQSSRYLVKRTGEKVFLECVQDMDHENMFWYRQDPGLGLRLIYFSYDVKMKEKGDIPEGYSVSREKKERFSLILESASTNQTSMYLCASMRGQGWYEQYFGPGTRLTVT.

This clone appeared a few times. The chain combines TRBV19 with TRBJ2-1; 10 nucleotides align to TRBD2. CDR3 length: 17 residues. V dropped 7 bases and J dropped 9; count of bases not matched to a gene: 18. The germline CDR1 and CDR2 sequences are LNHDA and SQIVND (reference sequence). This CDR3 is CASTITGASGSNSEQFF. The CDR3 bases are TGTGCCAGTACAATTACCGGTGCTAGCGGGAGTAATTCTGAGCAGTTCTTC.

The CDR3 loop reads CASSYSAGGPAGELFF. The CDR3 DNA is TGTGCCAGCAGTTACTCGGCGGGAGGGCCGGCCGGGGAGCTGTTTTTT. This sequence joins TRBV6-6 and TRBJ2-2, with 9 bases matching TRBD2. Germline CDR1 is MNHNY and CDR2 is SVGAGI (reference sequence). Losses at the gene ends were 0 bases for V and 6 bases for J; bases not matched to a gene: 5. CDR3 length: 16 amino acids.

The V and J genes are TRBV7-9 and TRBJ1-2; 7 bases agree with TRBD1. V shed 6 bases, J shed 1 base, and the junction held 8 bases outside the gene matches. This CDR3 is built from 15 residues. CDR1 is SEHNR, CDR2 FQNEAQ, per germline (reference sequence). CDR3 DNA sequence: TGTGCCAGCAGGGAGGAGGGGGCGCGTAACTATGGCTACACCTTC. Residues: CASREEGARNYGYTF.

This clone showed up just a few times. This chain connects TRBV25-1 to TRBJ2-5; TRBD2 is a possible D gene (5 bases). The J call is doubtful: the DNA matches TRBJ2-7 better. The germline V gene has CDR1 MGHDK and CDR2 SYGVNS. The CDR3 has 12 residues. The CDR3 here is CASVDGAYEQYF. Written as DNA, the CDR3 is TGTGCCAGCGTGGACGGGGCCTACGAGCAGTACTTC.

This clone was counted between two and nine times. The J gene is TRBJ2-1, the V gene TRBV29-1; 7 bases agree with TRBD1. The CDR3 length is 14 residues. J gave up 2 bases and V 4 bases, and 5 bases lay outside the gene matches. Per germline, CDR1 SQVTM and CDR2 ANQGSEA. The CDR3 DNA is TGCAGCGTTGGACCAGGGGGAGCCTACAATGAGCAGTTCTTC. Translation gives CSVGPGGAYNEQFF.

This rearrangement joins TRBV29-1 to TRBJ1-2; 8 bases fit TRBD1. After removal of 4 bases from V and 6 bases from J, the junction contained 1 base not matched to a gene. The CDR3 totals 11 residues. The germline V gene encodes CDR1 SQVTM and CDR2 ANQGSEA. CDR3 in DNA: TGCAGCGTTGTGACAGGGGATGGCTACACCTTC. Translation gives CSVVTGDGYTF.

CDR3 loop: CSVDLGVGSYEQYF. In nucleotides, the CDR3 is TGCAGCGTTGATCTGGGAGTAGGCTCCTACGAGCAGTACTTC. The V gene is TRBV29-1, the J gene TRBJ2-7; weak D call: TRBD2 (5 bases). The CDR3 length is 14 residues. The germline gives CDR1 SQVTM, CDR2 ANQGSEA. The germline V and J ends were trimmed by 3 bases and 0 bases, with 12 bases remaining between them.

This clone has only a few counts. The V and J genes are TRBV23-1 and TRBJ1-1, with unresolved D. TRBV23-1 is an open reading frame, and its role is uncertain. The CDR3 spans 10 residues. The V end lost 4 bases, the J end lost 5 bases, and 2 bases lay between the germline ends. DNA for the CDR3: TGCGCCAGCAGTCGGACTGAAGCTTTCTTT. This translates into CASSRTEAFF.

In this sample, this clone turned up a few times. V gene TRBV30 combines with J gene TRBJ2-1; D remains unclear. Germline loops: CDR1 GTSNPN, CDR2 SVGIG (reference sequence). This CDR3 is built from 11 residues. With 3 bases removed from V and 6 bases from J, the gap between germline ends came to 6 bases. The CDR3 DNA sequence: TGTGCCTGGAGGGCTGGCAATGAGCAGTTCTTC. It specifies CAWRAGNEQFF.

The rearrangement links TRBV15 to TRBJ2-4, with D perhaps being TRBD1 or TRBD2 (5 bases each). Germline V gene data show CDR1 as LNHNV and CDR2 as YYDKDF (reference sequence). The length of the CDR3 is 18 residues. The germline V and J ends were trimmed by 3 bases and 0 bases, with 18 bases remaining between them. For the CDR3, the DNA is TGTGCCACCAGCAGGGACCTATTGGGTGGGGGAGCCAAAAACATTCAGTACTTC. Its protein product is CATSRDLLGGGAKNIQYF.

The V gene is TRBV28, the J gene TRBJ2-1; 11 nucleotides agree with TRBD2. V was clipped by 3 bases and J by 4 bases; unmatched bases: 11. Germline V gives CDR1 MDHEN, CDR2 SYDVKM. The CDR3 covers 18 residues. CDR3 bases: TGTGCCAGCAGTTTGGGGACTAGCGGTTTTATACTTTACAATGAGCAGTTCTTC. As protein: CASSLGTSGFILYNEQFF.

The chain uses TRBV15 and TRBJ2-1; a weak D match, TRBD2 (5 bases). This CDR3 contains 13 residues. Between the trimmed V and J ends, which lost 0 bases and 6 bases, there was a span of 6 bases. Germline values: CDR1 LNHNV, CDR2 YYDKDF (reference sequence). The CDR3 region is CATSRDRGNEQFF. CDR3 nucleotides: TGTGCCACCAGCAGAGATCGGGGCAATGAGCAGTTCTTC.

This chain links TRBV5-1 with TRBJ2-7; TRBD1 matches 10 bases. The ends lost 2 bases at V and 3 bases at J; junction bases unmatched: 5. The CDR3 has 15 residues. The V gene's germline CDR1 is SGHRS and CDR2 YFSETQ. This chain's CDR3 is CASSFSGTGDYEQYF. The CDR3, as DNA: TGCGCCAGCAGCTTTTCCGGGACAGGGGACTACGAGCAGTACTTC.

The gene calls are TRBV7-6 and TRBJ1-2, with D unclear. V gave up 2 bases and J gave up 2 bases, with 9 bases separating them. The CDR3 sequence is 14 residues long. The germline gives CDR1 SGHVS, CDR2 FNYEAQ. CDR3 DNA: TGTGCCAGCAGCTTATCGGAGGCGAACTATGGCTACACCTTC. Its protein is CASSLSEANYGYTF.

This clone was seen only a few times. The chain combines TRBV4-1 with TRBJ1-1; 10 positions match TRBD1. There are 15 residues in the CDR3. Looked up from germline, CDR1 is MGHRA and CDR2 is YSYEKL. Germline trimming cut 1 base from V and 1 base from J; bases unmatched to any gene: 0. CDR3 sequence: CASSQGDRGNTEAFF. The DNA for the CDR3 is TGCGCCAGCAGCCAAGGGGACAGGGGGAACACTGAAGCTTTCTTT.

A single count supports this clone. The chain recombines TRBV6-4 with TRBJ2-3; D gene uncertain. Germline assignment: CDR1 MRHNA and CDR2 SNTAGT. The V gene lost 3 bases and the J gene lost 1 base, with 8 bases spanning the gap. The CDR3 has 14 residues. CDR3 sequence (DNA): TGTGCCAGCAGTGAGGTCTTAGGCACAGATACGCAGTATTTT. Residues: CASSEVLGTDTQYF.

There are a few counts of this clone. This chain links TRBV29-1 with TRBJ2-2, with 13 bases lining up with TRBD2. The CDR3 has 17 amino acids. Per germline, CDR1 SQVTM and CDR2 ANQGSEA. V was pared by 3 bases and J by 0 bases, with 4 bases of the junction left unmatched. This CDR3 reads CSVEGLAGSANTGELFF. Here the CDR3 DNA reads TGCAGCGTTGAGGGACTAGCGGGGTCCGCGAACACCGGGGAGCTGTTTTTT.

The V gene is TRBV6-6, the J gene TRBJ1-5; 7 bases fit TRBD1. The germline V gene encodes CDR1 MNHNY and CDR2 SVGAGI (reference sequence). The CDR3 sequence is 14 residues long. V was clipped by 6 bases and J by 2 bases; unmatched bases: 4. CDR3 residues: CASRSTGRNQPQHF. CDR3 in DNA: TGTGCCAGCAGATCGACAGGGCGCAATCAGCCCCAGCATTTT.

The gene calls are TRBV7-8 and TRBJ1-2, with D unresolved. The germline CDR1 and CDR2 sequences are SGHVS and FQNEAQ. CDR3 length: 14 residues. V lost 1 base, J lost 5 bases, and 11 bases lay in between. Written as DNA, the CDR3 is TGTGCCAGCAGCTTAGACAACAGCTTTTATGGCTACACCTTC. This encodes CASSLDNSFYGYTF.

The chain uses TRBV4-1 and TRBJ2-7, with D maybe TRBD2 (6 bases). Germline assignment: CDR1 MGHRA and CDR2 YSYEKL. The CDR3 sequence is 14 residues long. Deletions cut 6 bases from V and 1 base from J, with 13 bases between. In DNA form, the CDR3 reads TGCGCCAGCAGACCCGGGACTCGATCCTACGAGCAGTACTTC. Protein: CASRPGTRSYEQYF.

This sequence joins TRBV2 and TRBJ2-2; D unclear. Deletions cut 3 bases from V and 2 bases from J, with 7 bases between. CDR1 and CDR2 (germline): SNHLY, FYNNEI. There are 14 residues in the CDR3. The CDR3 sequence: CASSDRPNTGELFF. Written as DNA, the CDR3 is TGTGCCAGCAGTGATCGGCCTAACACCGGGGAGCTGTTTTTT.

The chain links TRBV2 to TRBJ2-1, with D hard to call. This CDR3 is 10 amino acids long. Germline V lookup: CDR1 SNHLY, CDR2 FYNNEI. With 4 bases removed from V and 9 bases from J, the gap between germline ends came to 4 bases. CDR3 coding DNA: TGTGCCAGCAGTGTTGCTGAGCAGTTCTTC. Translating gives CASSVAEQFF. The complete variable domain, with remaining parts taken from reference TRBV2 and TRBJ2-1, reads EPEVTQTPSHQVTQMGQEVILRCVPISNHLYFYWYRQILGQKVEFLVSFYNNEISEKSEIFDDQFSVERPDGSNFTLKIRSTKLEDSAMYFCASSVAEQFFGPGTRLTVL.

This clone was detected only once. The chain uses TRBV19 and TRBJ2-7, with a weak D call TRBD1 (6 bases). CDR1 and CDR2 (germline): LNHDA, SQIVND (reference sequence). Trimming stripped 9 bases from V and 3 bases from J, with 21 bases between. The CDR3 loop spans 15 amino acids. This CDR3 is CASSPGPGGLYEQYF. Written as DNA, the CDR3 is TGTGCCAGCTCACCGGGCCCTGGGGGCCTCTACGAGCAGTACTTC.

To note about this clone: The junction shows a germline mismatch at one end, possibly a read error. This rearrangement joins TRBV6-6 to TRBJ1-2; no firm D call. The germline gives CDR1 MNHNY, CDR2 SVGAGI (reference sequence). There are 11 residues in the CDR3. CDR3 coding DNA: TGTGCCAGCGCTGAAAGATATGGCTACGCCTTC. This encodes CASAERYGYAF.